A selection of T cell receptor beta chains follows, all from one sample in a study of blood T cell repertoires in COVID-19. Profiled with immunoSEQ multiplex PCR; TCRdb holds only in-frame clones, not every one. Of approximately 33,000 clones listed, approximately 90% are singletons. Source material: peripheral blood. Receptors originate from a man between 70 and 80 years old with acute or convalescent COVID-19. CDR3s leave out the opening cysteine and the closing phenylalanine or tryptophan.

J	V	CDR3
TRBJ2-1	TRBV5-1	ASSSGASYNEQF
TRBJ2-1	TRBV19	ASSPRVLAASYNEQF
TRBJ2-3	TRBV11-3	ASSFGTGDIWTDTQY
TRBJ2-6	TRBV19	ASRDGGNSGANVLT
TRBJ2-7	TRBV9	ASSGGQGRPYEQY
TRBJ2-1	TRBV7-3	ASGAVLSYNEQF
TRBJ2-2	TRBV21-1	ASSKGQGNTGELF
TRBJ2-5	TRBV6-2/TRBV6-3	ASSYPMDRANQETQY
TRBJ2-7	TRBV29-1	SVHITGQSNYEQY
TRBJ2-5	TRBV29-1	SVGAQEGTQY
TRBJ1-6	TRBV6-2/TRBV6-3	ASSYGHTGNSPLH
TRBJ2-4	TRBV20-1	SASGDSRASGDIQY
TRBJ1-1	TRBV6-5	ASSRQGSEAF
TRBJ2-1	TRBV3-1/TRBV3-2	ASSHRILAGVKESYNEQF
TRBJ1-1	TRBV28	ASSRQETEAF
TRBJ2-1	TRBV21-1	ASSNKPTGVNEQF
TRBJ1-1	TRBV11-3	ASSLIGDTEAF
TRBJ1-1	TRBV19	ASRGVTEAF
TRBJ2-2	TRBV4-3	ASSPFGLAGDDTGELF
TRBJ1-1	TRBV7-9	ASSFPPELLDTEAF
TRBJ1-2	TRBV24-1	ATSDLDRGHDGYT
TRBJ1-4	TRBV6-5	ASSYRAGNEKLF
TRBJ2-7	TRBV9	ASSAGLGEISYEQY
TRBJ2-5	TRBV6-5	ASSYSGTGGAETQY
TRBJ1-1	TRBV18	ASSPGHGATEAF
TRBJ2-7	TRBV2	ASRGEGYEQY
TRBJ2-5	TRBV24-1	ATSDPKEEVQETQY
TRBJ2-5	TRBV19	ASRQGIDPPIQETQY
TRBJ2-3	TRBV6-1	ASSESWGGGTDTQY
TRBJ2-7	TRBV6-5	ASTKGPSYEQY
TRBJ2-7	TRBV12-3/TRBV12-4	ASSFGSGYEQY
TRBJ1-6	TRBV4-3	ASSQVTRGKNSPLH
TRBJ2-7	TRBV28	ASSLSAGATGTY
TRBJ2-7	TRBV2	ASKRQGDSYEQY
TRBJ1-1	TRBV6-5	ASSSPSGDTEAF
TRBJ1-3	TRBV6-5	ASSYSEGSGNTIY
TRBJ2-1	TRBV5-1	ASSLAPGRGNEQF
TRBJ1-4	TRBV7-9	ASSGQDEKLF
TRBJ1-1	TRBV3-1/TRBV3-2	ASSQRWTGTEAF
TRBJ1-2	TRBV7-2	ASSPRLAYGYT